This T cell receptor (beta chain) is from a study of T cells in Graves' hyperthyroidism and ophthalmopathy. Study-level points and caveats: The model identified upcoming ophthalmopathy a median approximately six months ahead of onset.

This clonotype showed up many times. What it recognizes is unknown. The germline V gene has CDR1 DFQATT and CDR2 SNEGSKA (reference sequence). V gave up 4 bases and J gave up 5 bases; unmatched junction bases: 2. The CDR3 consists of 11 residues. Diagnoses used clinical symptoms, serum thyroxine and TRAb, thyroid ultrasound and orbital computed tomography. Using about 10 ml of fresh peripheral blood, PBMCs were prepared. It was RNA transcripts that yielded the amplified TCR beta CDR3 regions. When the TCR CDR3 underwent first-round RT-PCR, the HTBI primer set was used. MiXCR, run by TCRdb on the multiplex PCR reads, gives a single entry per CDR3 protein. The data contain about 250,000 distinct CDR3 sequences, 20% to 25% of them singletons.

This receptor was obtained from a man under 40 with Graves' ophthalmopathy. Sequencing used blood. This sequence joins TRBV20-1 and TRBJ2-7; TRBD1 aligns across 7 bases. CDR3 coding DNA: TGCAGTGCTACGGGACAGAACGAGCAGTACTTC. Amino acid sequence: CSATGQNEQYF.